This T cell receptor beta chain was recorded in a study of circulating and synovial CD4+ cells in juvenile arthritis. Points from the study as a whole: Overlap with synovium rose as more T cells were sequenced.

This clone was seen just once. Its antigen is still unknown. In the same sample, other DNA sequences code for this CDR3. Data came from immunoSEQ multiplex PCR; TCRdb stores just in-frame clones and leaves some out. Of some 15,000 clones listed, roughly 88% were seen once; the top ten hold 3% to 4.5%. This CDR3 is 15 amino acids long. V shed 3 bases, J shed 5 bases, and the junction held 6 bases outside the gene matches. Germline CDR1 and CDR2: GTSNPN and SVGIG (reference sequence). Sequenced samples came from active juvenile idiopathic arthritis patients. Sequencing was done on a sample of CD4+ T cells from synovial fluid. The genes are TRBV30 and TRBJ1-6; 8 bases are shared with TRBD1. This receptor was identified in a human patient with juvenile idiopathic arthritis. Some clones in this sample may be carry-over from other donors' samples. CDR3 coding DNA: TGTGCCTGGAGAACCACGGACAGGGATAATTCACCCCTCCACTTT. It translates to CAWRTTDRDNSPLHF.